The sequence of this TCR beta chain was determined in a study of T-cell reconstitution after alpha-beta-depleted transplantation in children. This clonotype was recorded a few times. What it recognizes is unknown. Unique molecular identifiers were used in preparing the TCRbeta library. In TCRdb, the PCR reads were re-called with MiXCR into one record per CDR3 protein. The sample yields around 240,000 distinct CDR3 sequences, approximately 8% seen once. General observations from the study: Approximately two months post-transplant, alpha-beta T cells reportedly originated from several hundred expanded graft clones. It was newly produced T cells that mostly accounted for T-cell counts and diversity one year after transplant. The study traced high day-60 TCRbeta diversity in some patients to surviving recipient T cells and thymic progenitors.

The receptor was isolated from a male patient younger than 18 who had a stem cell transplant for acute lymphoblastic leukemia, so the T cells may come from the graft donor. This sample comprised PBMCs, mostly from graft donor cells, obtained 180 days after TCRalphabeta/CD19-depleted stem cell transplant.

As DNA, the CDR3 is TGCAGTGCTAGAGTTGTCGGGACAGGGCGAAATACGCAGTATTTT. This translates into CSARVVGTGRNTQYF. This rearrangement joins TRBV20-1 to TRBJ2-3; TRBD1 agrees at 9 bases. This CDR3 comprises 15 residues. Germline assignment: CDR1 DFQATT and CDR2 SNEGSKA (reference sequence). V trimming: 1 base; J trimming: 7 bases; junction bases outside the gene matches: 9.